This entry features one TCR beta chain sequence. Method: immunoSEQ multiplex PCR; TCRdb's copy keeps in-frame clones and lacks some. Of about 660,000 clones in the sample, roughly 90% are singletons; the top ten hold 0.0095% to 0.011%. CDR3 length: 16 amino acids. The germline V gene encodes CDR1 SGDLS and CDR2 YYNGEE. V was pared by 3 bases and J by 5 bases, with 7 bases of the junction left unmatched. This record comes from a study of shared T cell receptors in the human thymus. A further study also used this sample, focusing on human thymus T cells. From that study: Resections were taken during corrective heart surgery, and the thymus tissue came from these. Related work found strong thymic repertoire overlap between unrelated individuals.

V gene TRBV9 combines with J gene TRBJ2-2; 10 nucleotides align to TRBD1. This clonotype originated in a boy under two years old with a congenital heart defect. The sequenced sample consisted of thymocytes. CDR3: CASSDPGQGRTGELFF. The CDR3 DNA sequence: TGTGCCAGCAGCGACCCGGGACAGGGGAGGACCGGGGAGCTGTTTTTT.